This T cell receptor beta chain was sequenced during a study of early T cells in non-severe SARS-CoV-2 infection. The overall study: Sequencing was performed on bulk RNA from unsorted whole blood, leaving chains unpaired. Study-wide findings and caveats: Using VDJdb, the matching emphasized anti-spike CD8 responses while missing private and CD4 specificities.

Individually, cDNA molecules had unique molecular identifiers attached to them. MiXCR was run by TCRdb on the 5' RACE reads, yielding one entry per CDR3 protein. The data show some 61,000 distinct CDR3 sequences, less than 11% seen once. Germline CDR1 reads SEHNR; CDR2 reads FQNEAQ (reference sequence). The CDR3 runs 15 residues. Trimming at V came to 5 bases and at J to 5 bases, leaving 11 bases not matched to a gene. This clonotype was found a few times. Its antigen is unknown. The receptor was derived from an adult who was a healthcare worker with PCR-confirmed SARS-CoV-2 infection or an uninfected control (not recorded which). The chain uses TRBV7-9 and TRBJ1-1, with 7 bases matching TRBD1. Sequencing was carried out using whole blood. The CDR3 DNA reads TGTGCCAGCAGCAAGCAAACGGGACAGATAACTGAAGCTTTCTTT. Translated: CASSKQTGQITEAFF. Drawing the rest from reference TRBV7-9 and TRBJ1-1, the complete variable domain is DTGVSQNPRHKITKRGQNVTFRCDPISEHNRLYWYRQTLGQGPEFLTYFQNEAQLEKSRLLSDRFSAERPKGSFSTLEIQRTEQGDSAMYLCASSKQTGQITEAFFGQGTRLTVV.